The entry that follows covers one TCR beta chain sequence. Clones were read by immunoSEQ multiplex PCR, and TCRdb kept only the in-frame ones, dropping some. The sample lists under 200,000 clones; about four fifths were seen once. This sample is part of a study of blood T cell repertoires in COVID-19. The CDR3 covers 15 residues. Germline loops: CDR1 MDHEN, CDR2 SYDVKM. The V end lost 3 bases, the J end lost 0 bases, and 11 bases lay between the germline ends. The sequenced material came from peripheral blood. The TCR was taken from a man in his 70s with active or convalescent COVID-19. The chain joins TRBV28 to TRBJ1-1; D not resolved. CDR3 amino acids: CASSLGGRLNTEAFF. CDR3 bases: TGTGCCAGCAGTTTGGGAGGACGGCTGAACACTGAAGCTTTCTTT.